The clone carrying this T cell receptor (beta chain) came up once. The libraries were made with immunoSEQ v3. Generated by immunoSEQ multiplex PCR, the TCRdb table keeps only in-frame clones and is missing some. This sample has some 90,000 clones, with 65% found just once. The V end lost 5 bases, the J end lost 5 bases, and 19 bases lay between the germline ends. This CDR3 has 16 amino acids. Germline assignment: CDR1 LGHNA and CDR2 YNFKEQ. This entry comes from a study of TIL therapy for anti-PD-1-resistant metastatic lung cancer. Across the study: Patients had a median age of about 50 years (range roughly 38-75).

Described time point: pre-treatment sample, taken before nivolumab and TIL therapy. The tumor samples were excised metastases, mostly pleural nodules or supraclavicular lymph nodes. The TCR originated in a person aged 25-79 years with non-small cell lung cancer. Specimen: tumor tissue, collected at baseline. The chain couples TRBV4-2 to TRBJ2-1; D may be TRBD2 (5 bases). The CDR3 DNA reads as TGTGCCAGCAGCAAACAAGGAGCCGGGATAAACAATGAGCAGTTCTTC. Encoded protein: CASSKQGAGINNEQFF.